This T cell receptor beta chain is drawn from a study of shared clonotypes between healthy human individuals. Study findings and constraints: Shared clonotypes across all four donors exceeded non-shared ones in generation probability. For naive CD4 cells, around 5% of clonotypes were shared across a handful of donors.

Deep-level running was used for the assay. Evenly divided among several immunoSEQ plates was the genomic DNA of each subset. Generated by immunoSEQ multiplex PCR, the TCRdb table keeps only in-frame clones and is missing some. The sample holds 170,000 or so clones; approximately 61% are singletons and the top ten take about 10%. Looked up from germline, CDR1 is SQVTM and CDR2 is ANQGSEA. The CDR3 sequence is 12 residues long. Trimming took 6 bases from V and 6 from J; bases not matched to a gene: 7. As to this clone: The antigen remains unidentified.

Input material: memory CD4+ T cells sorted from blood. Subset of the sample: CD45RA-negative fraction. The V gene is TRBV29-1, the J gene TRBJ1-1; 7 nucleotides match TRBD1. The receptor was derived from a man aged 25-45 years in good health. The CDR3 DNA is TGCAGCGTCAGGGCAGGGGGAGCTGAAGCTTTCTTT. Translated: CSVRAGGAEAFF.